The T cell receptor beta chain under discussion was sequenced for a study of blood T cell repertoires in COVID-19 (TCRdb year 2020). Regarding the study in general: Samples covering the acute and convalescent phases of COVID-19 were provided by collaborators in the United States, Italy and Spain. The prospective study material was composed of cDNA or gDNA derived from T cells, B-cell-depleted T cells, or PBMCs. Subjects who had been exposed to COVID-19, were actively infected with it, or had recovered from it provided the deeply sampled blood TCRbeta repertoires that made up the dataset. A freely available public database, intended as a resource for researchers studying the immune response to SARS-CoV-2, is where the repertoires were released. Samples came from the ongoing ImmuneRACE study (first 160 participants) plus 1,254 subjects from 6 global collaborators. A de-identified subject ID, COVID-19 status, age in years and sex were almost always included in the sample metadata. HLA class I and class II types, where available, came from metadata supplied by the sample provider rather than from assay-based typing. Points the paper makes about the study in general: The quantity of clinical and demographic metadata differed by source and by participant and was supplied without curation.

TCRbeta CDR3 regions were amplified from genomic DNA by means of the immunoSEQ Assay, a bias-controlled multiplex PCR. The study's processing was this. Within the assay, amplification of reference gene primers was used to estimate how many nucleated cells each sample contained. Sequence reads were collapsed and filtered to measure the absolute abundance of every unique TCRbeta CDR3 rearrangement. Productive Simpson clonality was computed per sample as the square root of Simpson's diversity index over productive rearrangements. What TCRdb holds here is the immuneACCESS table cut down to in-frame rearrangements. Part of the clones is not present; checked against another copy, under half of the missing clones reflect an unresolved V gene, and the others are unexplained. V and J calls and clone size are given by that table; D and trimming were obtained from the DNA. The sample table lists 85,000 to 120,000 clones, approximately 80% of them with a count of one. The ten largest clones take up 11% to 15% of the sample.

Concerning this clone: It lacks a known antigen. No clone much larger than this one lies a single base away; base qualities are absent.

Sequences WNHNN (CDR1) and SYGVQD (CDR2) are obtained from the germline V gene (reference sequence). Deletion took 5 bases off V and 0 bases off J, with a span of 8 bases between the germline ends. Inclusive of the bounding cysteine and phenylalanine, the CDR3 is 13 residues long. Of the read, only the CDR3 DNA is kept; its 39 bases are in frame from base 1. Collaborating institutions collected whole blood in K2EDTA tubes following their own protocols. Collaborator samples were shipped for TCRbeta analysis as frozen whole blood, isolated PBMCs, or DNA extracted from either sample type. Sequencing used peripheral blood. The rearranged segments are TRBV10-1 and TRBJ2-7; the D segment could be TRBD2, given 5 matching bases. The clonotype originates from a woman aged 55-70 years with acute or convalescent COVID-19. The DNA is as follows: TGCGCCAGCAGTTCTACTAGCTCCTACGAGCAGTACTTC. Protein translation: CASSSTSSYEQYF.